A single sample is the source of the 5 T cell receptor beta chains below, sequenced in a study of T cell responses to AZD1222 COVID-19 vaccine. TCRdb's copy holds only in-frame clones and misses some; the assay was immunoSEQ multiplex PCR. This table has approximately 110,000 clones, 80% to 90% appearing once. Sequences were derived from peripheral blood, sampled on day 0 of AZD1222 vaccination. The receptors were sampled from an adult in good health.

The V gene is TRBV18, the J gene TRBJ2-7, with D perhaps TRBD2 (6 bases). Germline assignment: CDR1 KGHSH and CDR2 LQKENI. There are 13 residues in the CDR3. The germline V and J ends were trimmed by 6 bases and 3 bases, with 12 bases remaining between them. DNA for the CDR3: TGTGCCAGCTCGCTGGTGGGGGGCTACGAGCAGTACTTC. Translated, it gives CASSLVGGYEQYF.

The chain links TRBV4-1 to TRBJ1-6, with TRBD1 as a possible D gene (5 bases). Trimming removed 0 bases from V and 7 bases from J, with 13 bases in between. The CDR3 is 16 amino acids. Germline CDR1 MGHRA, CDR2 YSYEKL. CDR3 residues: CASSQDPLGQNSPLHF. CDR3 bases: TGCGCCAGCAGCCAAGACCCACTGGGGCAAAATTCACCCCTCCACTTT.

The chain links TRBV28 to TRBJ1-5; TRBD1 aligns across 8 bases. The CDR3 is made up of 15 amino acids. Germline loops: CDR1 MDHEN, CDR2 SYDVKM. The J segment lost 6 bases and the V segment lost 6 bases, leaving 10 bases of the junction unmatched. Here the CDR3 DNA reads TGTGCCAGCAGCCCACCAGGGGGCGCAGCTCAGCCCCAGCATTTT. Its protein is CASSPPGGAAQPQHF.

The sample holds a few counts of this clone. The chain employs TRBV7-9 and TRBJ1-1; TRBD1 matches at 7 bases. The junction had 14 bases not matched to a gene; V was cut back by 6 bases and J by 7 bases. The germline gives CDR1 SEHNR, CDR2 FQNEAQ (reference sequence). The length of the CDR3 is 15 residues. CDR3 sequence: CASRPKDRLGGEAFF. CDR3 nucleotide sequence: TGTGCCAGCAGACCAAAGGACAGGTTGGGGGGTGAAGCTTTCTTT.

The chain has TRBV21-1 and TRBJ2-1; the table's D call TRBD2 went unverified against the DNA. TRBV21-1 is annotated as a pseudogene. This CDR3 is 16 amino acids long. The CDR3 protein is CASSKGASGGACEQFF. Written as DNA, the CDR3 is TGTGCCAGCAGCAAAGGAGCTAGCGGGGGGGCCTGTGAGCAGTTCTTC.